The text below deals with one TCR beta chain. Its antigen is not identified. The data are from a study of shared clonotypes between healthy human individuals. General study findings and limits: Rarefaction gave evidence that sorted-subset sequencing remained incomplete despite large depth. Sample collection involved blood only; tissue repertoires are likely different.

It was CD45RO-negative cells, positively selected for CCR7, that made up naive CD8 cells, with terminally differentiated effector memory CD45RA+ cells excluded. Caucasian adults residing in Nashville, Tennessee made up all the donors. Study processing details: Junction-only sequences without quality scores came from ImmunoSEQ, so filtering differed. Libraries were prepared by immunoSEQ multiplex PCR; TCRdb keeps only in-frame clonotypes and omits some of them. V and J calls and clone size are given by that table; D and trimming were obtained from the DNA. The sample contains millions of clones, about 92% of which appear only once. Germline V lookup: CDR1 MGHRA, CDR2 YSYEKL. The CDR3 is made up of 18 amino acids. The V end was cut by 1 base, the J end by 4 bases, with 23 bases between.

This receptor was obtained from a man aged 18-30 years in good health. Some clones in this sample may be carry-over from other donors' samples. The chain joins TRBV4-1 to TRBJ2-7; tentatively, D is TRBD2 (6 bases). Sequencing was performed on naive CD8+ T cells from PBMCs. The CDR3: CASSQGYLSGGTSYEQYF. The CDR3 DNA is TGCGCCAGCAGCCAAGGGTATCTTAGCGGAGGGACCTCGTACGAGCAGTACTTC.